This T cell receptor beta chain is drawn from a study of CXCR3-negative and CXCR3-positive naive CD8 T cells (dated by TCRdb to 2018 to 2020). With respect to the entire study: In total, about 140 million TRB reads were obtained, or roughly 1.5 +/- 0.3 million reads per library. Data from roughly twelve donors, pooled across two independent experiments, went into the diversity and physicochemical repertoire analyses. For the TRBV-TRBJ cluster analysis, the naive subsets came from 5 or 6 donors, while the memory cells came from 3 donors. Overall study outcomes, separate from this receptor: Comparably high repertoire diversity was found in both naive subsets, whereas much lower repertoire diversity was found in memory CD8+ T cells. Similar TRBV-TRBJ usage was shown by naive CXCR3-negative and CXCR3-positive cells from the same donor, whereas distinct patterns were shown by memory cells. Because surface CD5, which is linked to self-reactivity in mice, was comparable between the naive subsets, TCR interaction strength was also inferred from TRB CDR3 physicochemical properties. Compared with CXCR3-negative naive cells, CXCR3-positive naive cells had TRB CDR3s with higher hydrophobicity (lower Kidera factor 4), lower energy, and higher strength and volume indices. Freshly isolated PBMCs were used for most assays because CXCR3 expression partially decreased after cryopreservation.

Comments on this clonotype: Its target antigen remains unknown.

Data came from a NextSeq 550. The Human TCR Profiling Kit (MiLaboratory) was used to prepare UMI-labeled 5' RACE TRB cDNA libraries. The full amount of extracted RNA was used for cDNA synthesis, and the full amount of resulting cDNA was used for PCR amplification. The libraries were made side by side, with each library going through the same number of PCR cycles. The source study handled its data this way. MIGEC and MiXCR extracted about 50,000 +/- 10,000 unique UMI-labeled TRB cDNA molecules per library, requiring at least two reads per UMI. On average, roughly 40,000 +/- 10,000 functional in-frame TRB CDR3 nucleotide clonotypes lacking stop codons were found per library. After downsampling to 5000 UMI-labeled TRB molecules per sample, diversity metrics, including normalized Shannon-Wiener and Chao1, were computed in VDJtools. VDJtools computed clonotype-size-weighted physicochemical properties of the central five CDR3 residues: interaction energy, strength, volume and Kidera factor 4. TCRdb reprocessed the sequencing reads and holds a single record per CDR3 protein sequence, with no DNA. The V and J calls shown here were made by TCRdb, not taken from the authors' results. This sample's table lists 55,000 to 65,000 distinct CDR3 sequences. Clones ranked in the top ten supply more than 0.5% of the sample.

From the germline V gene, CDR1 is MDHEN and CDR2 is SYDVKM. Taken from cysteine to phenylalanine, the CDR3 has 11 residues. DNA for this receptor is not on file. For every CD8+ T cell subset, hundreds of thousands of cells were flow-sorted straight into RLT lysis buffer, and each subset was sorted in triplicate. To keep memory contaminants out, a stringent definition of naive CD8+ T cells was applied: CD45RO-CCR7+CD27+CD95-. Using standard density gradient centrifugation, peripheral blood mononuclear cells were isolated from buffy coats. A FACSAria III was used to flow-sort naive CD8+ T cells into CXCR3-negative and CXCR3-positive populations. Total RNA was extracted from sorted cells with an RNeasy Mini Kit.

The chain joins TRBV28 to TRBJ2-7; TCRdb calls TRBD1, which cannot be checked without DNA. Sequences were obtained from naive CXCR3+ CD8+ T cells from blood. This specimen's cell subset or site label, per the study, means: CD45RO-CCR7+CD27+CD95- naive CD8+ T cells expressing CXCR3 (TNR3+). The sequence came from a human donor in good health. Some clones in this sample may be carry-over from other donors' samples. CDR3 reads: CASRQGYEQYF.